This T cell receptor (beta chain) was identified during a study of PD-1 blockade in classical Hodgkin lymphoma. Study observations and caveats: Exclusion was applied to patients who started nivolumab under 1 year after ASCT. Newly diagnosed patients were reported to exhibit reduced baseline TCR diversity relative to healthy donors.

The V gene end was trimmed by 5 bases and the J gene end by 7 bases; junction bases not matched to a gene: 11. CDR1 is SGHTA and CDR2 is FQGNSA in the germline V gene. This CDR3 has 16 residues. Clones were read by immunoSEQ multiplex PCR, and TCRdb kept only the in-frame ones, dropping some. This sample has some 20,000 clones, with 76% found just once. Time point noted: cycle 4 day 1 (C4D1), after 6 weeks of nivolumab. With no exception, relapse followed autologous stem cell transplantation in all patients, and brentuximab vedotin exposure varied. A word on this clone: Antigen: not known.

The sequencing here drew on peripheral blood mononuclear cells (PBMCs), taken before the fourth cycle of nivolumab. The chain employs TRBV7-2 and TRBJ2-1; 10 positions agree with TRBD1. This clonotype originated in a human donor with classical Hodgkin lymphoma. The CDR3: CASSTRQGARGNEQFF. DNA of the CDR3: TGTGCCAGCAGCACTCGACAGGGGGCGAGGGGTAATGAGCAGTTCTTC.